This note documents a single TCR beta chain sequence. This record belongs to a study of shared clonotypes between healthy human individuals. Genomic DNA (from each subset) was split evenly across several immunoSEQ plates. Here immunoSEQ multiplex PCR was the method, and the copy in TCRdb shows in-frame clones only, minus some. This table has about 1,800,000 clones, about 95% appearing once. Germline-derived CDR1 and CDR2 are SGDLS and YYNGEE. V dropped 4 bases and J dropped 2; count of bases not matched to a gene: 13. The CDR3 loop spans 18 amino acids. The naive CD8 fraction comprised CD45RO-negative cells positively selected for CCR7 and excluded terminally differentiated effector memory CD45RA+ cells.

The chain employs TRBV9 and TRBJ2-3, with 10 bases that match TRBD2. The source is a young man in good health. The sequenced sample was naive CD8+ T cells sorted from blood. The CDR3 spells CASSPSAGLAVITDTQYF. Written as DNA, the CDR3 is TGTGCCAGCAGCCCCTCGGCCGGACTAGCGGTCATCACAGATACGCAGTATTTT. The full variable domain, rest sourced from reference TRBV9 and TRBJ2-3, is DSGVTQTPKHLITATGQRVTLRCSPRSGDLSVYWYQQSLDQGLQFLIQYYNGEERAKGNILERFSAQQFPDLHSELNLSSLELGDSALYFCASSPSAGLAVITDTQYFGPGTRLTVL.